This TCR beta chain was recorded in a study of T cells in Graves' hyperthyroidism and ophthalmopathy. Amplification of TCR beta CDR3 regions was performed using RNA transcripts as template. The study used the HTBI primer set for a first-round RT-PCR of the TCR CDR3. TCRdb processed the multiplex PCR reads anew with MiXCR; each CDR3 protein has one entry. The repertoire holds some 800,000 distinct CDR3 sequences, with over 35% as singletons. Absence of ophthalmopathy progression within 18 months defined stable Graves' hyperthyroidism. In patients aged 18 to 65, hyperthyroidism was newly diagnosed, with duration under 2 months. It was over 9.5 ml of fresh peripheral blood that supplied the PBMCs. The CDR3 totals 15 residues. The V segment lost 3 bases and the J segment 4 bases; nucleotides outside the gene matches: 7. From germline, CDR1 is SGHRS and CDR2 YFSETQ.

This receptor was obtained from a man in his late teens or twenties with Graves' hyperthyroidism. The chain links TRBV5-1 to TRBJ1-5; 7 bases are a match to TRBD1. The sample comprised blood. CDR3 sequence: CASSWDSQPNQPQHF. CDR3 coding DNA: TGCGCCAGCAGCTGGGACAGTCAACCAAATCAGCCCCAGCATTTT.